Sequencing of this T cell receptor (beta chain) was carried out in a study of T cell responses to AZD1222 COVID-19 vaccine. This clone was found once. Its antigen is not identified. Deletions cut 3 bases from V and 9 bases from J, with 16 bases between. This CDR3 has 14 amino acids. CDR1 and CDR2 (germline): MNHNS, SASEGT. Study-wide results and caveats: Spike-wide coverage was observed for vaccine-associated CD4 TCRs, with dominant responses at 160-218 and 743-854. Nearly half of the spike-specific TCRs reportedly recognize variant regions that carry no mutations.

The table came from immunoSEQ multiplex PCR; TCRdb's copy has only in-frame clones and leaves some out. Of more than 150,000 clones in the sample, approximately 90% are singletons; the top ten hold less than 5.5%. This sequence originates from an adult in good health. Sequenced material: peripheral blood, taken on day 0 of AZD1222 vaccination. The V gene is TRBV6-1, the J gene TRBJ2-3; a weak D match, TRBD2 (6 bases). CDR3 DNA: TGTGCCAGCAGTGACCGGGACTTAGCCCTGACGCAGTATTTT. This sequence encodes CASSDRDLALTQYF.